Listed here is a single T cell receptor beta chain. This sample was included in a study of technical replicates of blood from several donors. Method: immunoSEQ multiplex PCR; TCRdb's copy keeps in-frame clones and lacks some. This table has about 69,000 clones, approximately 89% appearing once. The CDR3 sequence is 11 residues long. With 9 bases removed from V and 0 bases from J, the gap between germline ends came to 6 bases. Germline V gene sequence: CDR1 MNHNY, CDR2 SVGAGI (reference sequence). The chain carries TRBV6-6 and TRBJ2-7; tentative D call: TRBD2 (5 bases). The sequence came from a human donor in good health. Some clones in this sample may be carry-over from other donors' samples. What was sequenced was PBMCs. Here the CDR3 reads CASGSSYEQYF. As DNA, the CDR3 is TGTGCCAGTGGGAGCTCCTACGAGCAGTACTTC.